A single sample is the source of the 9 T cell receptor beta chains below, sequenced in a study of T cells in Graves' hyperthyroidism and ophthalmopathy. Amplified TCR beta CDR3 regions derived from RNA transcripts. The HTBI set primed first-round TCR CDR3 RT-PCR. MiXCR, applied by TCRdb to the multiplex PCR reads, yields one record per CDR3 protein. Counted here are more than 550,000 distinct CDR3 sequences, approximately 42% occurring once; the ten biggest clones make up roughly 6.5%. Sequencing used peripheral blood or thyroid tissue (not recorded which). Receptor source: an adult man with Graves' disease, either hyperthyroidism or ophthalmopathy (not recorded which).

V is TRBV20-1 and J is TRBJ2-7; 7 bases agree with TRBD2. Looked up from germline, CDR1 is DFQATT and CDR2 is SNEGSKA (reference sequence). The V segment lost 5 bases and the J segment 6 bases; nucleotides outside the gene matches: 16. This CDR3 is built from 15 residues. This chain's CDR3 is CSASGAETSSIEQYF. CDR3 DNA sequence: TGCAGTGCTTCGGGCGCCGAGACTAGCTCCATCGAGCAGTACTTC.

V is TRBV20-1 and J is TRBJ2-5, with 7 bases lining up with TRBD1. This CDR3 is 14 amino acids long. The germline V gene has CDR1 DFQATT and CDR2 SNEGSKA (reference sequence). Trimming at V came to 1 base and at J to 2 bases, leaving 4 bases not matched to a gene. This chain's CDR3 is CSARGTGQQETQYF. The CDR3 DNA follows: TGCAGTGCTAGAGGGACAGGACAGCAAGAGACCCAGTACTTC.

This clonotype was observed a few times. The J gene is TRBJ1-2, the V gene TRBV2; D ambiguous. V gave up 2 bases and J gave up 4 bases, with 11 bases separating them. The CDR3 is 14 amino acids. In germline, CDR1 is SNHLY, CDR2 FYNNEI. CDR3 in amino acids: CASSELVPFYGYTF. The DNA for the CDR3 is TGTGCCAGCAGTGAACTTGTGCCTTTCTATGGCTACACCTTC.

This chain joins TRBV7-2 and TRBJ1-1, with 9 bases matching TRBD1. The J segment lost 6 bases and the V segment lost 4 bases, leaving 6 bases of the junction unmatched. CDR1 is SGHTA, CDR2 FQGNSA, per germline. This CDR3 has 14 residues. The CDR3 protein is CASSWDRVKAEAFF. The CDR3 DNA is TGTGCCAGCAGCTGGGACAGGGTGAAGGCTGAAGCTTTCTTT. Complete variable domain (other parts from reference TRBV7-2 and TRBJ1-1): GAGVSQSPSNKVTEKGKDVELRCDPISGHTALYWYRQSLGQGLEFLIYFQGNSAPDKSGLPSDRFSAERTGGSVSTLTIQRTQQEDSAVYLCASSWDRVKAEAFFGQGTRLTVV.

This clonotype was detected a few times. The chain carries TRBV5-1 and TRBJ2-5; the D is unclear. This CDR3 has 13 residues. The V gene lost 4 bases and the J gene lost 1 base, with 8 bases spanning the gap. Germline lookup yields CDR1 SGHRS and CDR2 YFSETQ. The CDR3 nucleotides read TGCGCCAGCAGCGGTGGGATCCAAGAGACCCAGTACTTC. Translation gives CASSGGIQETQYF.

With respect to this clonotype: This could be a read error, since a much larger clone is one nucleotide away. This sequence joins TRBV5-6 and TRBJ1-2; 7 bases match TRBD1. Looked up from germline, CDR1 is SGHDT and CDR2 is YYEEEE. The CDR3 contains 14 residues. V gave up 4 bases and J gave up 2 bases; unmatched junction bases: 5. The CDR3 is CASSEPGQNYGYTF. CDR3 nucleotide sequence: TGTGCCAGCAGCGAGCCGGGACAGAACTATGGCTACACCTTC.

This clonotype was seen at least ten times. This rearrangement joins TRBV10-1 to TRBJ1-6; D uncertain. The ends were cut back, 2 bases at V and 4 bases at J, with 3 bases in the middle. Germline V CDR1 and CDR2: WNHNN, SYGVQD (reference sequence). The length of the CDR3 is 13 residues. The CDR3 loop is CASSEMYNSPLHF. The CDR3 DNA reads as TGCGCCAGCAGTGAGATGTATAATTCACCCCTCCACTTT.

The chain uses TRBV10-2 and TRBJ1-1, with 8 bases matching TRBD1. This CDR3 region has 16 residues. The J segment lost 0 bases and the V segment lost 2 bases, leaving 5 bases of the junction unmatched. Germline CDR1 and CDR2: WSHSY and SAAADI. This CDR3 is CASSEQTGVMNTEAFF. As DNA, the CDR3 is TGCGCCAGCAGTGAGCAGACAGGGGTCATGAACACTGAAGCTTTCTTT.

This clonotype has a count of ten or more. The J gene is TRBJ1-1, the V gene TRBV2, with D uncertain. Germline V CDR1 and CDR2: SNHLY, FYNNEI. The CDR3 is 13 amino acids. The V end lost 8 bases, the J end lost 1 base, and 11 bases lay between the germline ends. The CDR3 region is CASLLEGNTEAFF. The CDR3 DNA sequence: TGTGCCAGCCTCTTGGAGGGGAACACTGAAGCTTTCTTT.